These 26 T cell receptor beta chains were all obtained from the same sample, sequenced in a study of blood T cell repertoires in COVID-19. TCRdb's table, derived via immunoSEQ multiplex PCR, lists solely in-frame clones and lacks some. Counted here are 250,000 to 350,000 clones, 80% to 90% occurring once; the ten biggest clones make up 3%. The specimen was peripheral blood. The receptors here all came from a woman aged 25 to 39 with active or convalescent COVID-19.

This chain joins TRBV25-1 and TRBJ2-2, with D hard to call. Trimming left V 4 bases short and J 0 bases short, with 6 bases between. CDR1 and CDR2 from the germline V gene are MGHDK and SYGVNS. CDR3 length equals 14 residues. The CDR3 region has the DNA TGTGCCAGCAGTGGACATCCGAACACCGGGGAGCTGTTTTTT. Amino acid sequence: CASSGHPNTGELFF.

CDR3: CASSTETGGHGNSPLHF. The CDR3 coding sequence is TGTGCCAGCAGTACCGAGACAGGAGGACACGGCAATTCACCCCTCCACTTT. V is TRBV25-1 and J is TRBJ1-6; D may be TRBD1 (6 bases). Trimming cost V 5 bases and J 7 bases, with 21 bases left between them. The CDR3 spans 17 residues. The germline V gene encodes CDR1 MGHDK and CDR2 SYGVNS.

The CDR3, as DNA: TGTGCCATTCGCCGGGACACCCTCTCCACCGAGCAGTACTTC. Translating it yields CAIRRDTLSTEQYF. The chain combines TRBV6-5 with TRBJ2-7, with D possibly being TRBD1 (6 bases). Germline V gene sequence: CDR1 MNHEY, CDR2 SVGAGI. The CDR3 is 14 residues long. Trimming shortened V by 10 bases and J by 6 bases, and 22 bases separated the two germline ends.

This chain links TRBV30 with TRBJ1-5; D uncertain. CDR1 and CDR2 from the germline V gene are GTSNPN and SVGIG (reference sequence). The CDR3 runs 13 residues. The V end lost 3 bases, the J end lost 7 bases, and 13 bases lay between the germline ends. CDR3 protein: CAWSRLPGQPQHF. In DNA, the CDR3 is TGTGCCTGGAGCAGGCTCCCCGGCCAGCCCCAGCATTTT.

The chain has TRBV12-3 or TRBV12-4 and TRBJ2-3; D possibly corresponds to TRBD2 (6 bases). This CDR3 region has 13 residues. Trimming removed 5 bases at V and 6 bases at J, with 12 bases between. The DNA for the CDR3 is TGTGCCAGCAGTCGGACGGGGAGGGATACGCAGTATTTT. Its protein product is CASSRTGRDTQYF.

V and J are TRBV5-4 and TRBJ1-2, with 7 positions matching TRBD1. Germline trimming cut 4 bases from V and 8 bases from J; bases unmatched to any gene: 8. The germline gives CDR1 SGHNT, CDR2 YYREEE (reference sequence). This CDR3 comprises 13 residues. CDR3 residues: CASSAPGGNGYTF. The CDR3 coding sequence is TGTGCCAGCAGCGCGCCAGGGGGTAACGGCTACACCTTC.

This clone came up once. This chain joins TRBV2 and TRBJ2-3, with 10 bases aligning to TRBD2. Per germline, CDR1 SNHLY and CDR2 FYNNEI. This CDR3 is built from 17 residues. V lost 6 bases to trimming and J lost 2 bases; unmatched junction nucleotides: 11. DNA of the CDR3: TGTGCCAGCAGAAGATGGACTAGCGGCCGCTCCACAGATACGCAGTATTTT. Translation: CASRRWTSGRSTDTQYF. Full variable domain (remainder filled in from reference TRBV2 and TRBJ2-3): EPEVTQTPSHQVTQMGQEVILRCVPISNHLYFYWYRQILGQKVEFLVSFYNNEISEKSEIFDDQFSVERPDGSNFTLKIRSTKLEDSAMYFCASRRWTSGRSTDTQYFGPGTRLTVL.

J is TRBJ1-3 and V is TRBV6-2 or TRBV6-3, with D possibly being TRBD1 (5 bases). Trimming left V 6 bases short and J 3 bases short, with 15 bases between. Germline CDR1 reads MNHEY; CDR2 reads SVGEGT. This CDR3 is 15 amino acids long. CDR3 bases: TGTGCCAGCAGCCCCCGCGGACAATTTGGAAACACCATATATTTT. This translates into CASSPRGQFGNTIYF.

The chain joins TRBV27 to TRBJ2-1; TRBD1 matches 8 bases. Germline CDR1 is MNHEY and CDR2 is SMNVEV (reference sequence). V trimming: 6 bases; J trimming: 7 bases; junction bases outside the gene matches: 17. The CDR3 is 17 residues long. The CDR3 DNA follows: TGTGCCAGCAGCCCGCCCGGGGGCAGGGGGCGTATTAATGAGCAGTTCTTC. It yields the protein CASSPPGGRGRINEQFF.

A few counts support this clone. This chain connects TRBV5-1 to TRBJ1-2; 8 bases line up with TRBD1. This CDR3 spans 15 amino acids. From germline, CDR1 is SGHRS and CDR2 YFSETQ. V trimming: 0 bases; J trimming: 6 bases; junction bases outside the gene matches: 7. CDR3 sequence: CASSLEPGGLDGYTF. The CDR3 bases are TGCGCCAGCAGCTTGGAGCCAGGGGGCCTCGATGGCTACACCTTC. Full variable domain (outside the CDR3, taken from reference TRBV5-1 and TRBJ1-2): KAGVTQTPRYLIKTRGQQVTLSCSPISGHRSVSWYQQTPGQGLQFLFEYFSETQRNKGNFPGRFSGRQFSNSRSEMNVSTLELGDSALYLCASSLEPGGLDGYTFGSGTRLTVV.

The chain uses TRBV15 and TRBJ2-1; D perhaps matches TRBD2 (6 bases). Germline assignment: CDR1 LNHNV and CDR2 YYDKDF (reference sequence). The CDR3 totals 14 residues. V gave up 1 base and J gave up 8 bases, with 12 bases separating them. The CDR3 spells CATSRVGGTYEQFF. In DNA, the CDR3 is TGTGCCACCAGCAGAGTAGGAGGGACCTATGAGCAGTTCTTC.

This clone appeared a single time. The chain couples TRBV9 to TRBJ1-4; D gene ambiguous. Trimming removed 0 bases from V and 0 bases from J, with 6 bases in between. Per the germline V gene, CDR1 is SGDLS and CDR2 is YYNGEE. CDR3 length: 15 amino acids. The chain's CDR3 is CASSVEPATNEKLFF. CDR3 bases: TGTGCCAGCAGCGTAGAGCCCGCAACTAATGAAAAACTGTTTTTT.

There are a few counts of this clone. V and J are TRBV6-5 and TRBJ1-5; no definite D call. Germline loops: CDR1 MNHEY, CDR2 SVGAGI. The ends were cut back, 7 bases at V and 1 base at J, with 11 bases in the middle. This CDR3 is built from 14 residues. CDR3 nucleotides: TGTGCCAGCATAACTTCGGGGAGCAATCAGCCCCAGCATTTT. Its translation is CASITSGSNQPQHF.

The rearrangement joins TRBV6-5 to TRBJ2-5; the match to TRBD2 covers 10 bases. There are 15 residues in the CDR3. V trimming: 7 bases; J trimming: 1 base; junction bases outside the gene matches: 6. The germline gives CDR1 MNHEY, CDR2 SVGAGI. CDR3 nucleotides: TGTGCCAGCACCCAAAGCGGGGGGGGCCAAGAGACCCAGTACTTC. Translated: CASTQSGGGQETQYF.

The chain has TRBV11-2 and TRBJ1-6, with D possibly TRBD1 on 5 matching bases. V gave up 3 bases and J gave up 6 bases, with 21 bases separating them. The CDR3 sequence is 18 residues long. Germline V gene data show CDR1 as SGHAT and CDR2 as FQNNGV. In DNA, the CDR3 is TGTGCCAGCAGCTTGAAAGGGGCCCCCGGCTTCACTAATTCACCCCTCCACTTT. This gives the protein CASSLKGAPGFTNSPLHF.

This chain joins TRBV5-4 and TRBJ2-1; 8 bases fit TRBD2. Germline-derived CDR1 and CDR2 are SGHNT and YYREEE (reference sequence). This CDR3 contains 14 residues. V was clipped by 7 bases and J by 4 bases; unmatched bases: 7. CDR3 sequence: CASPGGLNYNEQFF. The CDR3 DNA reads as TGTGCCAGCCCGGGGGGGCTTAATTACAATGAGCAGTTCTTC.

V usage is TRBV7-2 and J usage is TRBJ2-7; D unclear. CDR1 SGHTA and CDR2 FQGNSA come from the germline V gene. The CDR3 sequence is 14 residues long. V gave up 1 base and J gave up 5 bases, with 12 bases separating them. The CDR3 bases are TGTGCCAGCAGCTTAGGTGGTAGCAGAGACGAGCAGTACTTC. It translates to CASSLGGSRDEQYF.

V gene TRBV15 combines with J gene TRBJ2-1; 8 bases line up with TRBD2. Germline V gene lookup returns CDR1 LNHNV and CDR2 YYDKDF (reference sequence). The CDR3 is 17 amino acids. The junction had 11 bases not matched to a gene; V was cut back by 5 bases and J by 2 bases. CDR3: CATSSLSGGLAYNEQFF. As DNA, the CDR3 is TGTGCCACCAGCTCACTGAGCGGGGGCCTTGCCTACAATGAGCAGTTCTTC. The variable domain in full, completed from reference TRBV15 and TRBJ2-1, reads DAMVIQNPRYQVTQFGKPVTLSCSQTLNHNVMYWYQQKSSQAPKLLFHYYDKDFNNEADTPDNFQSRRPNTSFCFLDIRSPGLGDTAMYLCATSSLSGGLAYNEQFFGPGTRLTVL.

This sequence joins TRBV7-9 and TRBJ2-2; 8 nucleotides line up with TRBD2. CDR3 length: 16 amino acids. Germline loops: CDR1 SEHNR, CDR2 FQNEAQ (reference sequence). The V and J ends lost 4 bases and 3 bases, in that order; junction bases with no gene match: 7. CDR3 sequence (DNA): TGTGCCAGCAGCTGGGGCGGGGGGCGCGACACCGGGGAGCTGTTTTTT. It codes for CASSWGGGRDTGELFF.

The chain employs TRBV27 and TRBJ1-2; 7 nucleotides align to TRBD1. Trimming cost V 2 bases and J 2 bases; bases outside gene matches: 5. This CDR3 is built from 15 residues. Germline CDR1 reads MNHEY; CDR2 reads SMNVEV (reference sequence). The DNA of the CDR3 is TGTGCCAGCAGTTTAACCGGGACAGCCAACTATGGCTACACCTTC. This codes for CASSLTGTANYGYTF.

The chain is built from TRBV7-9 and TRBJ2-7, with D maybe TRBD1 (5 bases). This CDR3 region has 14 residues. Germline values: CDR1 SEHNR, CDR2 FQNEAQ (reference sequence). V dropped 1 base and J dropped 5 bases, with 12 bases sitting between them. The CDR3 coding sequence is TGTGCCAGCAGCTTAGTCCAGGGTGCCCACGAGCAGTACTTC. Amino acids: CASSLVQGAHEQYF.

The rearrangement links TRBV9 to TRBJ2-1; 14 bases map to TRBD2. Germline V gene lookup returns CDR1 SGDLS and CDR2 YYNGEE. With V trimmed by 0 bases and J by 8 bases, 7 bases remained unmatched. This CDR3 region has 17 residues. This chain's CDR3 is CASSVAWTSGGRDEQFF. CDR3 sequence (DNA): TGTGCCAGCAGCGTAGCTTGGACTAGCGGGGGGAGGGATGAGCAGTTCTTC.

V is TRBV7-8 and J is TRBJ2-3, with 10 nucleotides matching TRBD2. The CDR3 covers 16 residues. Germline loops: CDR1 SGHVS, CDR2 FQNEAQ. J lost 2 bases, V lost 2 bases, and 4 bases had no gene match. CDR3 in DNA: TGTGCCAGCAGCTTATTACTAGCGGGGATCACAGATACGCAGTATTTT. Translated, it gives CASSLLLAGITDTQYF.

About this clone: In this CDR3 the conserved last residue, phenylalanine or tryptophan, is missing, so a read error is likely. The DNA is left out, because the CDR3 cannot be placed on it with certainty; the CDR3 is given as TCRdb lists it. This chain uses TRBV7-2 with TRBJ1-2. The CDR3 contains 12 residues when both ends are counted. Germline V gives CDR1 SGHTA, CDR2 FQGNSA. CDR3 protein: CASSPRRGGPEY.

This chain joins TRBV19 and TRBJ2-1; 8 bases map to TRBD2. Germline loops: CDR1 LNHDA, CDR2 SQIVND (reference sequence). J was trimmed by 7 bases and V by 10 bases; bases with no gene match: 9. This CDR3 spans 13 amino acids. CDR3 in DNA: TGTGCCACTTCGGGGGGGGCCGAGAATGAGCAGTTCTTC. This encodes CATSGGAENEQFF.

This clone came up a few times. The chain links TRBV27 to TRBJ2-1; 9 bases align to TRBD2. This CDR3 has 19 residues. CDR1 and CDR2 from the germline V gene are MNHEY and SMNVEV (reference sequence). V lost 7 bases and J lost 0; bases outside the gene matches: 16. The CDR3 DNA is TGTGCCAGCACTCCCGAGCCATTTAGCGGGGGTAGCTCCTACAATGAGCAGTTCTTC. It codes for CASTPEPFSGGSSYNEQFF.